The clone carrying this T cell receptor beta chain was observed a few times. A single record per CDR3 protein comes from TCRdb applying MiXCR to the 5' RACE reads. This sample carries around 98,000 distinct CDR3 sequences, approximately 15% of them seen once, and the ten largest clones take 6.2%. The germline gives CDR1 MDHEN, CDR2 SYDVKM. V was clipped by 7 bases and J by 5 bases, with 14 bases between them. This CDR3 has 14 residues. This record belongs to a study of T cells of healthy individuals. The chain is built from TRBV28 and TRBJ1-4; TRBD1 might be the D (5 bases). The clonotype was recovered from a human donor in good health. The CDR3 is CASKEAGENEKLFF. Here the CDR3 DNA reads TGTGCCAGCAAAGAGGCGGGGGAAAATGAAAAACTGTTTTTT. The whole variable domain, filled in from reference TRBV28 and TRBJ1-4, reads DVKVTQSSRYLVKRTGEKVFLECVQDMDHENMFWYRQDPGLGLRLIYFSYDVKMKEKGDIPEGYSVSREKKERFSLILESASTNQTSMYLCASKEAGENEKLFFGSGTQLSVL.